This T cell receptor beta chain appears in the sequencing data of a study of identical twins. Findings and limits, study-wide: The degree of excess twin sharing was weaker in beta out-of-frame sequences. Twin-shared out-of-frame alpha sequences showed excess low generation probability.

This clonotype was seen ten or more times. Its antigen remains unknown. TCRdb reprocessed the 5' RACE reads via MiXCR and lists one record per CDR3 protein. Of roughly 690,000 distinct CDR3 sequences in the sample, over 5% were seen once. CDR1 and CDR2 from the germline V gene are SGHTA and FQGTGA. V lost 4 bases and J lost 6, with 18 bases in between. This CDR3 is built from 15 residues. Sequencing was carried out using naive T cells sorted from blood. The gene calls are TRBV7-3 and TRBJ1-1; D gene unclear. This TCR was sampled from a young man in good health. The CDR3 region has the DNA TGTGCCAGCAGCTCCGCCGGACCGGGGAGCTCTGAAGCTTTCTTT. This sequence encodes CASSSAGPGSSEAFF.